Included here is one T cell receptor beta chain sequence, with context. The sample belongs to a study of technical replicates of blood from a handful of donors. Assay: immunoSEQ multiplex PCR; the TCRdb copy retains only in-frame clones and omits some. The sample includes 74,000 or so clones, 95% to 98% of them seen just once. V gave up 3 bases and J gave up 8 bases, with 8 bases separating them. The V gene's germline CDR1 is SGHTA and CDR2 FQGNSA. The CDR3 contains 12 residues. This sequence originates from a human donor in good health. The sequencing sample was made of T cells isolated from PBMCs. The chain combines TRBV7-2 with TRBJ1-3, with D hard to call. The CDR3 DNA is TGTGCCAGCAGCTTCACGGCGGACACCATATATTTT. Its protein product is CASSFTADTIYF.